What follows is one T cell receptor beta chain and its context. Because the library targeted alpha chains, this beta chain is an off-target read whose size means little. TCRdb analysed the 5' RACE reads with MiXCR anew, one entry per CDR3 protein. Of thousands of distinct CDR3 sequences listed, 53% are singletons. This entry comes from a study of spatial heterogeneity in lung cancer. V shed 6 bases and J 6 bases; nucleotides not matched to a gene: 5. Germline CDR1 and CDR2: MNHEY and SMNVEV (reference sequence). The CDR3 totals 12 residues. Stated time point: sample taken at primary tumor resection. Sequencing covered unsorted whole RNA taken from tumor, nontumor lung or frozen PBMC.

J is TRBJ2-7 and V is TRBV27; TRBD2 matches 7 bases. The TCR originated in a female donor with early-stage non-small cell lung cancer. Here the sequenced sample was PBMCs, taken at surgery. This CDR3 is CASRGTTSEQYV. Here the CDR3 DNA reads TGTGCCAGCAGGGGGACTACTTCCGAGCAGTACGTC.